This TCR beta chain was obtained from a study of blood T cell repertoires in COVID-19. The germline V gene has CDR1 LGHDT and CDR2 YNNKEL (reference sequence). The CDR3 totals 14 residues. With V trimmed by 4 bases and J by 3 bases, 4 bases remained unmatched. The data were produced by immunoSEQ multiplex PCR, yet TCRdb's version contains in-frame clones alone and is incomplete. The sample has approximately 250,000 clones, roughly 88% seen once; the top ten hold roughly 10%. The sequence was obtained from a woman in her seventies with COVID-19, enrolled during active disease. Specimen: peripheral blood. This rearrangement joins TRBV3-1 (or the pseudogene TRBV3-2) to TRBJ1-1; 8 bases map to TRBD1. The CDR3 DNA is TGTGCCAGCAGCCTCCGGACAGGGTACACTGAAGCTTTCTTT. Amino acids: CASSLRTGYTEAFF.